This is a list of T cell receptor beta chains from one sample in a study of blood T cell repertoires in COVID-19. The protocol was immunoSEQ multiplex PCR, while the TCRdb copy is restricted to in-frame clones and leaves out a portion. The data contain about 98,000 clones, under 85% of them singletons. The sequenced sample consisted of peripheral blood. The receptors were gathered from a man between 65 and 85 years old with acute or convalescent COVID-19. Both conserved end residues are part of each CDR3. D genes are given only for firm matches.

length	V	D	J	CDR3	DNA
14	TRBV28	TRBD1	TRBJ1-1	CASSPDRVGTEAFF	TGTGCCAGCAGTCCCGACAGGGTTGGCACTGAAGCTTTCTTT
13	TRBV24-1	NA	TRBJ1-2	CATSDSRIYGYTF	TGTGCCACCAGTGACTCGAGAATCTATGGCTACACCTTC
12	TRBV18	NA	TRBJ1-1	CASSRESAEAFF	TGTGCCAGCTCACGAGAGTCGGCTGAAGCTTTCTTT
19	TRBV7-9	TRBD2	TRBJ2-5	CASSPGLGGRAAVQETQYF	TGTGCCAGCAGCCCCGGCCTCGGCGGGAGGGCCGCGGTACAAGAGACCCAGTACTTC
17	TRBV7-8	TRBD2	TRBJ2-3	CASKSGTSGQSTDTQYF	TGTGCCAGCAAGTCCGGGACTAGCGGGCAAAGCACAGATACGCAGTATTTT
13	TRBV5-4	TRBD2	TRBJ2-3	CASSGGLAGTLYF	TGTGCCAGCAGCGGGGGACTAGCGGGTACGTTGTATTTT
12	TRBV7-2	NA	TRBJ2-3	CASSSSTDTQYF	TGTGCCAGCAGCTCGAGCACAGATACGCAGTATTTT
15	TRBV18	NA	TRBJ1-6	CASSPQRESNSPLHF	TGTGCCAGCTCACCACAACGAGAAAGTAATTCACCCCTCCACTTT
15	TRBV30	NA	TRBJ2-7	CAWRPYREGAYEQYF	TGTGCCTGGAGGCCCTACAGGGAGGGCGCCTACGAGCAGTACTTC
12	TRBV29-1	NA	TRBJ2-1	CSVTPANNEQFF	TGCAGCGTTACCCCTGCGAACAATGAGCAGTTCTTC
16	TRBV7-2	TRBD1	TRBJ2-3	CASSLMGTGGTDTQYF	TGTGCCAGCAGCTTAATGGGAACAGGGGGCACAGATACGCAGTATTTT